Below, 5 T cell receptor beta chains from the same sample are listed, as sequenced in a study of T cells in narcolepsy. TCRdb's table, derived via immunoSEQ multiplex PCR, lists solely in-frame clones and lacks some. The sample lists tens of thousands of clones; about 91% were seen once. Material: CD45RA- memory CD4+ T cells from PBMCs. The receptors stem from a human donor with narcolepsy.

The chain uses TRBV5-6 and TRBJ2-5, with a possible D match to TRBD1 (6 bases). This CDR3 contains 14 residues. Germline V lookup: CDR1 SGHDT, CDR2 YYEEEE. Trimming pared 2 bases from V and 5 bases from J, leaving 13 bases between. The CDR3 nucleotides read TGTGCCAGCAGCTTCGGTCAGGGGATGGAGACCCAGTACTTC. As protein: CASSFGQGMETQYF. Together with reference TRBV5-6 and TRBJ2-5, the CDR3 gives the full variable domain: DAGVTQSPTHLIKTRGQQVTLRCSPKSGHDTVSWYQQALGQGPQFIFQYYEEEERQRGNFPDRFSGHQFPNYSSELNVNALLLGDSALYLCASSFGQGMETQYFGPGTRLLVL.

The genes are TRBV19 and TRBJ1-2, with D uncertain. In germline, CDR1 is LNHDA, CDR2 SQIVND (reference sequence). Trimming stripped 6 bases from V and 0 bases from J, with 11 bases between. The CDR3 length is 14 residues. CDR3 bases: TGTGCCAGTAGCATGGACGGAGCTAACTATGGCTACACCTTC. This encodes CASSMDGANYGYTF.

This clone was seen only a few times. The rearrangement links TRBV7-3 to TRBJ2-5; TRBD2 aligns across 7 bases. Per the germline V gene, CDR1 is SGHTA and CDR2 is FQGTGA. The CDR3 extends over 15 amino acids. Trimming removed 5 bases from V and 4 bases from J; junction bases left unmatched: 10. CDR3 sequence (DNA): TGTGCCAGCAGCCCCCCACTAGCGCGGTTAGAGACCCAGTACTTC. Its protein is CASSPPLARLETQYF.

The V gene is TRBV5-1, the J gene TRBJ2-1; 8 bases match TRBD2. V dropped 4 bases and J dropped 0; count of bases not matched to a gene: 9. Germline loops: CDR1 SGHRS, CDR2 YFSETQ. The CDR3 is 17 residues long. CDR3 nucleotides: TGCGCCAGCAGCGCCTCCTCTAGCGGGCTCTCCTACAATGAGCAGTTCTTC. Its translation is CASSASSSGLSYNEQFF.

V is TRBV6-1 and J is TRBJ2-3, with 8 bases that match TRBD2. V lost 7 bases and J lost 6; bases outside the gene matches: 9. CDR3 size: 14 residues. Germline V gene sequence: CDR1 MNHNS, CDR2 SASEGT. DNA of the CDR3: TGTGCCAGCACAGGCGGGGGGCCGGGGGATACGCAGTATTTT. It is translated as CASTGGGPGDTQYF.